This TCR beta chain was identified during a study of spatial heterogeneity in lung cancer. Overall study: Detection consistently captured more beta-chain sequences than alpha-chain sequences.

Time point meaning: sample taken at primary tumor resection. The sequenced material consisted of unsorted whole RNA from tumor, nontumor lung or frozen PBMC. Via MiXCR, TCRdb re-called the 5' RACE reads, giving one row per CDR3 protein. The sample yields some 47,000 distinct CDR3 sequences, about 7% seen once. This clonotype was detected ten times or more. Sequences were derived from PBMCs, sampled at surgery. This sequence was found in a female donor with early-stage non-small cell lung cancer.

The DNA for the CDR3 is TGCGCCAGCAGCACTAATAGCGGGGCCCAAGAGACCCAGTACTTC. Amino acids: CASSTNSGAQETQYF. The chain combines TRBV5-1 with TRBJ2-5, with TRBD2 identical over 8 bases. Germline trimming cut 4 bases from V and 1 base from J; bases unmatched to any gene: 6. Germline V gene data show CDR1 as SGHRS and CDR2 as YFSETQ. The CDR3 loop spans 15 amino acids. The variable domain in full, completed from reference TRBV5-1 and TRBJ2-5, reads KAGVTQTPRYLIKTRGQQVTLSCSPISGHRSVSWYQQTPGQGLQFLFEYFSETQRNKGNFPGRFSGRQFSNSRSEMNVSTLELGDSALYLCASSTNSGAQETQYFGPGTRLLVL.